Presented here are 18 T cell receptor beta chains from one specimen sequenced in a study of cytomegalovirus exposure and HLA in healthy donors. Amplification used 60 Vbeta primers and 13 Jbeta primers. Data came from immunoSEQ multiplex PCR; TCRdb stores just in-frame clones and leaves some out. The data show over 150,000 clones, 65% to 80% seen once. Sample: PBMCs. These receptors were obtained from a woman in her 50s in good health and CMV-seropositive.

This clone was counted only a few times. The junction does not match germline at one end; this may be a read error. The chain carries TRBV7-7 and TRBJ2-6, with 9 bases fitting TRBD1. There are 16 residues in the CDR3. Germline values: CDR1 SSHAT, CDR2 FNYEAQ (reference sequence). CDR3 in amino acids: CASSRGQGTGANGLTF. The CDR3 DNA reads as TGTGCTAGCAGCCGGGGACAGGGAACTGGGGCCAACGGCCTGACTTTC. Full variable domain (missing parts from reference TRBV7-7 and TRBJ2-6): GAGVSQSPRYKVTKRGQDVTLRCDPISSHATLYWYQQALGQGPEFLTYFNYEAQPDKSGLPSDRFSAERPEGSISTLTIQRTEQRDSAMYRCASSRGQGTGANGLTFGAGSRLTVL.

The chain recombines TRBV4-1 with TRBJ2-2, with 8 bases aligning to TRBD2. V shed 4 bases and J 1 base; nucleotides not matched to a gene: 8. The CDR3 consists of 17 residues. Germline-derived CDR1 and CDR2 are MGHRA and YSYEKL. CDR3 coding DNA: TGCGCCAGCAGCCTTAACACGGGGGGGATGAACACCGGGGAGCTGTTTTTT. Its protein is CASSLNTGGMNTGELFF.

This rearrangement joins TRBV7-2 to TRBJ2-3; D not resolved. Trimming removed 4 bases from V and 3 bases from J, with 8 bases in between. Germline V gene sequence: CDR1 SGHTA, CDR2 FQGNSA. This CDR3 spans 13 amino acids. CDR3 sequence reads: CASSSSRTDTQYF. The DNA of the CDR3 is TGTGCCAGCAGCTCAAGCAGGACAGATACGCAGTATTTT.

The chain employs TRBV20-1 and TRBJ1-1; D remains ambiguous. CDR3 size: 11 residues. Germline assignment: CDR1 DFQATT and CDR2 SNEGSKA (reference sequence). CDR3 sequence (DNA): TGCAGGGGAGCGGAGAACACTGAAGCTTTCTTT. Amino acid sequence: CRGAENTEAFF.

This clone was observed a few times. J is TRBJ1-5 and V is TRBV19, with a weak D call TRBD1 (6 bases). The ends were cut back, 5 bases at V and 2 bases at J, with 16 bases in the middle. CDR1 and CDR2 (germline): LNHDA, SQIVND (reference sequence). This CDR3 has 16 residues. Here the CDR3 DNA reads TGTGCCAGTAGTCGGAGGGGGGGAGATGGCAATCAGCCCCAGCATTTT. Amino acids: CASSRRGGDGNQPQHF.

In this sample, this clone turned up a few times. The rearrangement joins TRBV30 to TRBJ1-3; TRBD1 matches at 8 bases. Germline trimming cut 5 bases from V and 0 bases from J; bases unmatched to any gene: 15. Germline V CDR1 and CDR2: GTSNPN, SVGIG (reference sequence). The CDR3 is 18 amino acids. The CDR3 loop is CAWERGTGWSDSGNTIYF. The CDR3 DNA follows: TGTGCCTGGGAGAGGGGGACAGGTTGGTCCGACTCTGGAAACACCATATATTTT.

The chain uses TRBV6-5 and TRBJ2-1; no clear D. The germline CDR1 and CDR2 sequences are MNHEY and SVGAGI. CDR3 length equals 15 residues. Trimming cost V 2 bases and J 2 bases, with 10 bases left between them. For the CDR3, the DNA is TGTGCCAGCAGTTACCGGCTAGGAACCTACAATGAGCAGTTCTTC. As protein: CASSYRLGTYNEQFF.

The chain employs TRBV19 and TRBJ1-1, with 8 bases identical to TRBD1. CDR1 LNHDA and CDR2 SQIVND come from the germline V gene (reference sequence). The ends lost 4 bases at V and 0 bases at J; junction bases unmatched: 4. The CDR3 length is 15 residues. This chain's CDR3 is CASSSQGALNTEAFF. CDR3 DNA: TGTGCCAGTAGTAGCCAGGGGGCGTTGAACACTGAAGCTTTCTTT.

The chain combines TRBV7-3 with TRBJ2-5; D is possibly TRBD2 (6 bases). The germline CDR1 and CDR2 sequences are SGHTA and FQGTGA. V lost 2 bases and J 7 bases, leaving 20 bases between the germline ends. This CDR3 has 16 residues. The CDR3 loop reads CASSLDGGSSLRTQYF. In DNA form, the CDR3 reads TGTGCCAGCAGCTTAGACGGGGGTTCCTCTTTGAGGACCCAGTACTTC.

The genes are TRBV30 and TRBJ2-6; 8 bases line up with TRBD1. V lost 4 bases, J lost 0 bases, and 14 bases stayed unmatched. The CDR3 has 19 residues. The germline V gene encodes CDR1 GTSNPN and CDR2 SVGIG (reference sequence). This CDR3 reads CAWIHPWGQANSGANVLTF. In nucleotides, the CDR3 is TGTGCCTGGATCCATCCTTGGGGACAGGCGAACTCTGGGGCCAACGTCCTGACTTTC.

This chain links TRBV19 with TRBJ1-2, with D unresolved. The CDR3 is 16 residues long. V was cut by 1 base and J by 7 bases, with 19 bases left in between. CDR1 is LNHDA and CDR2 is SQIVND in the germline V gene (reference sequence). CDR3 residues: CASSIASGATERGYTF. The CDR3 DNA follows: TGTGCCAGTAGTATAGCCTCGGGAGCCACGGAACGTGGCTACACCTTC.

Notes on this clone: Its ends do not fully match the called genes, so a read error is possible. The rearrangement links TRBV5-1 to TRBJ2-6, with D maybe TRBD1 (5 bases). CDR1 is SGHRS, CDR2 YFSETQ, per germline. The CDR3 has 18 amino acids. This CDR3 is CASSGSARVGSGANGLTF. CDR3 DNA: TGCGCCAGCAGCGGATCGGCCAGGGTGGGCTCTGGGGCCAACGGCCTGACTTTC.

The rearrangement links TRBV4-3 to TRBJ2-7, with D tentatively TRBD2 (7 bases). This CDR3 is built from 15 residues. Trimming took off 0 bases at V and 5 bases at J, with 14 bases between the two ends. Germline CDR1 is LGHNA and CDR2 is YSLEER. The CDR3 here is CASSQEGGGGDEQYF. The CDR3 DNA is TGCGCCAGCAGCCAAGAAGGGGGGGGTGGCGACGAGCAGTACTTC.

The chain combines TRBV5-1 with TRBJ1-1; TRBD1 aligns across 7 bases. Germline V gives CDR1 SGHRS, CDR2 YFSETQ. The CDR3 has 17 amino acids. After removal of 4 bases from V and 6 bases from J, the junction contained 18 bases not matched to a gene. The CDR3 region is CASSLTPPEGATPEAFF. CDR3 DNA: TGCGCCAGCAGCCTGACCCCCCCGGAGGGGGCTACGCCTGAAGCTTTCTTT.

In its sample, this clone was seen a few times. The rearrangement uses TRBV4-2 and TRBJ2-2; 7 bases are shared with TRBD1. The V and J ends lost 6 bases and 7 bases, in that order; junction bases with no gene match: 11. In germline, CDR1 is LGHNA, CDR2 YNFKEQ. This CDR3 is 15 amino acids long. The CDR3 here is CASSPSTRGFGELFF. Here the CDR3 DNA reads TGTGCCAGCAGTCCAAGTACCAGGGGGTTCGGGGAGCTGTTTTTT.

The genes are TRBV6-1 and TRBJ1-4, with TRBD1 identical over 7 bases. From germline, CDR1 is MNHNS and CDR2 SASEGT. J was trimmed by 8 bases and V by 1 base; bases with no gene match: 7. The CDR3 runs 15 residues. The CDR3 region is CASSEGEGRGEKLFF. The DNA for the CDR3 is TGTGCCAGCAGTGAAGGAGAGGGCAGGGGGGAAAAACTGTTTTTT.

The chain links TRBV30 to TRBJ2-3; tentatively, D is TRBD2 (6 bases). The V gene lost 0 bases and the J gene lost 2 bases, with 15 bases spanning the gap. Germline CDR1 and CDR2: GTSNPN and SVGIG (reference sequence). The CDR3 has 16 residues. The CDR3 nucleotides read TGTGCCTGGAGTGTAGGGGCGGGGCGGACCACAGATACGCAGTATTTT. Protein product: CAWSVGAGRTTDTQYF.

This clone showed up just once. The V call is TRBV4-2, the J call TRBJ2-5, with 7 nucleotides matching TRBD1. The length of the CDR3 is 14 residues. The germline V gene has CDR1 LGHNA and CDR2 YNFKEQ. With 4 bases clipped from V and 4 bases from J, the junction kept 6 bases outside the gene matches. This chain's CDR3 is CASSLNPGGETQYF. For the CDR3, the DNA is TGTGCCAGCAGCCTAAACCCAGGGGGAGAGACCCAGTACTTC.